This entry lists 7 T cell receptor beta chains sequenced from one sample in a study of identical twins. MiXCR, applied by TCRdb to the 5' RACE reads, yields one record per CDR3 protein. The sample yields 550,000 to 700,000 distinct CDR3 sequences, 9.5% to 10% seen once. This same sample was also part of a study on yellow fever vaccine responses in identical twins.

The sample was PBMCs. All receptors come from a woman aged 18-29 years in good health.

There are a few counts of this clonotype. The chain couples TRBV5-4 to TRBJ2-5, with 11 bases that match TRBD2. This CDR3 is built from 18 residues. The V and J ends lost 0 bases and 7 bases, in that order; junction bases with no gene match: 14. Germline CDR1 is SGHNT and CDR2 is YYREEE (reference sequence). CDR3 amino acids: CASSLVGNLAGGRRTQYF. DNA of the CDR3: TGTGCCAGCAGCTTGGTAGGGAATCTAGCGGGGGGCCGAAGGACCCAGTACTTC.

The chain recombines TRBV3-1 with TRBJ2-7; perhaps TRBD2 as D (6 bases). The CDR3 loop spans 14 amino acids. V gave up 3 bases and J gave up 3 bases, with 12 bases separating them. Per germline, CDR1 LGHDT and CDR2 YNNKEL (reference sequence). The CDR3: CASSHLSGDYEQYF. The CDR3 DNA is TGTGCCAGCAGCCATCTGTCGGGAGACTACGAGCAGTACTTC.

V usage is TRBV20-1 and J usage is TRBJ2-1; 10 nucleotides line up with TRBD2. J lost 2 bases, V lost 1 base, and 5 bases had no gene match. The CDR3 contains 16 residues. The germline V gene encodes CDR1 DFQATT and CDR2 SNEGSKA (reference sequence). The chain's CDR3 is CSARGRTSGTYNEQFF. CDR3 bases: TGCAGTGCTAGAGGGCGGACTAGCGGTACCTACAATGAGCAGTTCTTC.

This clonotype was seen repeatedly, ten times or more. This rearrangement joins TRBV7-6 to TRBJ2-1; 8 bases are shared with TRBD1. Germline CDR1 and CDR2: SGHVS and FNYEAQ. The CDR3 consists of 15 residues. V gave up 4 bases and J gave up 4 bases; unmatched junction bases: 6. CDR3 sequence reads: CASSSGQGRYNEQFF. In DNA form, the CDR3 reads TGTGCCAGCAGCTCCGGACAGGGTAGGTACAATGAGCAGTTCTTC.

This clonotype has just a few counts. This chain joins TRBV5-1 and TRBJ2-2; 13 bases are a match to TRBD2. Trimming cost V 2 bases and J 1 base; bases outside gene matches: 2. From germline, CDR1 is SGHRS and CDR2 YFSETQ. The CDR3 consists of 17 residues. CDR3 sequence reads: CASSFGLAGENTGELFF. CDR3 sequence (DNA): TGCGCCAGCAGCTTTGGACTAGCGGGAGAGAACACCGGGGAGCTGTTTTTT.

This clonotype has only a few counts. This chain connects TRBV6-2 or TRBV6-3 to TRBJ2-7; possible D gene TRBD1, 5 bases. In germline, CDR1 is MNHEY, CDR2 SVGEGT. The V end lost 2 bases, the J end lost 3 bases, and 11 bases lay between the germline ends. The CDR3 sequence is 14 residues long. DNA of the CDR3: TGTGCCAGCAGTTACGGCAGGGTAGGCTACGAGCAGTACTTC. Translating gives CASSYGRVGYEQYF.

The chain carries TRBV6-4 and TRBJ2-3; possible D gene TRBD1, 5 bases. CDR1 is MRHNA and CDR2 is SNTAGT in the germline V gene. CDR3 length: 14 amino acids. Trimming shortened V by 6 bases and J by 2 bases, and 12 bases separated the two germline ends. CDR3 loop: CASRMTAYTDTQYF. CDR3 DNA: TGTGCCAGCAGGATGACAGCTTACACAGATACGCAGTATTTT.